This T cell receptor beta chain was recorded in a study of shared clonotypes between healthy human individuals. Researchers partitioned CD4+ cells into CD45RA+ naive and CD45RA-negative memory subsets. The CDR3 consists of 15 residues. In germline, CDR1 is SGDLS, CDR2 YYNGEE. The J segment lost 5 bases and the V segment lost 4 bases, leaving 4 bases of the junction unmatched. TCRdb's table, derived via immunoSEQ multiplex PCR, lists solely in-frame clones and lacks some. Among around 1.4 million clones listed, approximately 98.5% were seen once. The sequencing sample was made of naive CD4+ T cells sorted from blood. Subset defined: CD45RA+ positively selected. The receptor was isolated from a man under 40 in good health. The rearrangement uses TRBV9 and TRBJ2-7; 15 bases match TRBD2. The CDR3 DNA is TGTGCCAGCAGCCTGGGACTAGCGGGAGGCCACGAGCAGTACTTC. As protein: CASSLGLAGGHEQYF.